A selection of T cell receptor beta chains follows, all from one sample in a study of blood T cell repertoires in COVID-19. Here immunoSEQ multiplex PCR was the method, and the copy in TCRdb shows in-frame clones only, minus some. The profile shows around 170,000 clones, 74% of them singletons. Input material: peripheral blood. The receptors were sampled from a woman older than 75 with acute or convalescent COVID-19. CDR3s include the opening cysteine and the closing phenylalanine or tryptophan. Fields, in order: J gene, clone size, V gene, D gene, CDR3 protein, CDR3 DNA. The D gene is left open where the match is weak. Some rows mark clone size as missing; the rest say once, few, many or name a class of expanded clone.

j_call: TRBJ1-1
clone_size: NA
v_call: TRBV11-2
d_call: NA
cdr3_aa: CASSPWSGGWNTEAFF
cdr3_nt: TGTGCCAGCAGCCCCTGGTCGGGGGGCTGGAACACTGAAGCTTTCTTT

j_call: TRBJ1-5
clone_size: NA
v_call: TRBV4-2
d_call: TRBD1
cdr3_aa: CASSPTGGSNQPQHF
cdr3_nt: TGTGCCAGCAGCCCCACAGGGGGTAGCAATCAGCCCCAGCATTTT

j_call: TRBJ1-6
clone_size: NA
v_call: TRBV15
d_call: NA
cdr3_aa: CATSRDRGRVLHF
cdr3_nt: TGTGCCACCAGCAGAGATCGGGGAAGGGTCCTCCACTTT

j_call: TRBJ2-1
clone_size: NA
v_call: TRBV9
d_call: NA
cdr3_aa: CASSSRNSWDNEQFF
cdr3_nt: TGTGCCAGCAGCTCCCGGAACAGCTGGGACAATGAGCAGTTCTTC

j_call: TRBJ2-5
clone_size: NA
v_call: TRBV27
d_call: NA
cdr3_aa: CASSLTGIRQETQYF
cdr3_nt: TGTGCCAGCAGTTTAACAGGGATACGCCAAGAGACCCAGTACTTC

j_call: TRBJ1-2
clone_size: NA
v_call: TRBV27
d_call: TRBD1
cdr3_aa: CASSEDRGSSTRNYGYTF
cdr3_nt: TGTGCCAGCAGTGAAGACAGGGGAAGCTCTACCCGCAACTATGGCTACACCTTC

j_call: TRBJ2-7
clone_size: NA
v_call: TRBV11-2
d_call: TRBD2
cdr3_aa: CASSLGSVGLEQYF
cdr3_nt: TGTGCCAGCAGCTTAGGTTCAGTGGGACTAGAGCAGTACTTC

j_call: TRBJ2-2
clone_size: few
v_call: TRBV28
d_call: TRBD1
cdr3_aa: CASRPTGGAGELFF
cdr3_nt: TGTGCCAGCAGGCCTACAGGGGGCGCCGGGGAGCTGTTTTTT

j_call: TRBJ2-3
clone_size: NA
v_call: TRBV19
d_call: TRBD2
cdr3_aa: CASKGLAGVEDTDTQYF
cdr3_nt: TGTGCCAGTAAGGGACTAGCGGGAGTTGAGGACACAGATACGCAGTATTTT

j_call: TRBJ2-5
clone_size: NA
v_call: TRBV15
d_call: NA
cdr3_aa: CATSGGSGETQYF
cdr3_nt: TGTGCCACCAGCGGGGGGAGTGGGGAGACCCAGTACTTC

j_call: TRBJ2-1
clone_size: NA
v_call: TRBV7-9
d_call: TRBD2
cdr3_aa: CASSRTSGAYNEQFF
cdr3_nt: TGTGCCAGCTCCCGGACTAGCGGGGCGTACAATGAGCAGTTCTTC

j_call: TRBJ1-5
clone_size: once
v_call: TRBV9
d_call: NA
cdr3_aa: CASSPRENQPQHF
cdr3_nt: TGTGCCAGCAGCCCCCGGGAGAATCAGCCCCAGCATTTT

j_call: TRBJ1-6
clone_size: once
v_call: TRBV6-5
d_call: NA
cdr3_aa: CASKRTASYNSPLHF
cdr3_nt: TGTGCCAGCAAAAGGACAGCCTCCTATAATTCACCCCTCCACTTT

j_call: TRBJ1-2
clone_size: NA
v_call: TRBV2
d_call: NA
cdr3_aa: CASRGFAGYGYTF
cdr3_nt: TGTGCCAGCAGAGGCTTTGCGGGGTATGGCTACACCTTC